Listed here is a single T cell receptor (beta chain). What it binds is not known. The germline V gene encodes CDR1 SGHTA and CDR2 FQGTGA. Trimming cost V 5 bases and J 2 bases, with 16 bases left between them. The CDR3 covers 16 residues. The record originates from a study of blood T cells in healthy people across ages. Broader study findings: Because sorting was not performed, PBMCs prevented conclusive naive versus antigen-experienced comparison. Higher diversity and more naive CD4+ cells were features of long-lived donors, compared to aged donors.

Next came a second PCR, run for about 7 to 12 cycles, which used a sample-barcoded 5' primer along with a J-beta primer mix. TCRdb re-called the 5' RACE reads with MiXCR, one entry per CDR3 protein. Of hundreds of thousands of distinct CDR3 sequences detected, roughly 50% appear once; the ten largest clones hold roughly 34%. The chain is built from TRBV7-3 and TRBJ2-1; D is ambiguous. The receptor was derived from a woman in her fifties or sixties in good health. Material: blood. CDR3 protein: CASSPTRAFAYNEQFF. CDR3 DNA sequence: TGTGCCAGCAGCCCAACCCGGGCCTTTGCCTACAATGAGCAGTTCTTC.